This entry describes one TCR beta chain. Its antigen is as yet unknown. The CDR3 consists of 13 residues. Germline V gene data show CDR1 as SGHAT and CDR2 as FQDESV (reference sequence). V gave up 6 bases and J gave up 4 bases, with 12 bases separating them. This entry is derived from a study of T-cell memory formation after mild COVID-19. Whole-study context: Most TCR clusters belonged to a single donor. Regarding the study as a whole: CD4+ clones that contracted lay mainly in CM and EM; CD8+ ones lay in EMRA. Cross-reactive memory apparently joined, as some responding clones appeared in pre-infection memory.

cDNA libraries for TCR alpha and TCR beta, carrying sample barcodes and UMIs, came from 5'RACE with constant-segment primers. In TCRdb, the 5' RACE reads were re-called with MiXCR into one record per CDR3 protein. The table shows roughly 280,000 distinct CDR3 sequences, with 15% to 20% occurring only once. This clonotype was sampled from a young man who had mild COVID-19 (a few samples of this study predate the infection). Cell type and time point are not known. Sequenced input: PBMCs or a T cell subset sorted from them (not recorded which). This chain connects TRBV11-1 to TRBJ1-1; possible D gene TRBD1, 5 bases. CDR3: CASRSGLFTEAFF. CDR3 DNA: TGTGCCAGCAGATCAGGGTTGTTCACTGAAGCTTTCTTT.